This T cell receptor (beta chain) stems from a study of shared T cell receptors in the human thymus. Germline V lookup: CDR1 LNHDA, CDR2 SQIVND (reference sequence). This CDR3 comprises 16 residues. V dropped 5 bases and J dropped 1; count of bases not matched to a gene: 4. Sequencing used immunoSEQ multiplex PCR; TCRdb keeps in-frame clones, though not all of them. The sample consists of roughly 550,000 clones, around three quarters of them appearing once. The same specimen was also included in a second study, on human thymus T cells. That paper notes: Donor material was obtained from healthy Finnish infants undergoing corrective surgery for congenital heart defects. Corrective cardiac operations yielded the resected thymus tissue. Seemingly biased V and J gene usage marked thymic and blood repertoires. Highly overlapping thymic repertoires in unrelated individuals were reported by related research.

The V and J genes are TRBV19 and TRBJ1-5; TRBD1 matches 11 bases. The sequence was collected from a boy in the first two years of life with a congenital heart defect. The specimen sequenced was thymocytes. The CDR3 spells CASSLGTGGSNQPQHF. Here the CDR3 DNA reads TGTGCCAGTAGTCTTGGGACAGGGGGAAGCAATCAGCCCCAGCATTTT.